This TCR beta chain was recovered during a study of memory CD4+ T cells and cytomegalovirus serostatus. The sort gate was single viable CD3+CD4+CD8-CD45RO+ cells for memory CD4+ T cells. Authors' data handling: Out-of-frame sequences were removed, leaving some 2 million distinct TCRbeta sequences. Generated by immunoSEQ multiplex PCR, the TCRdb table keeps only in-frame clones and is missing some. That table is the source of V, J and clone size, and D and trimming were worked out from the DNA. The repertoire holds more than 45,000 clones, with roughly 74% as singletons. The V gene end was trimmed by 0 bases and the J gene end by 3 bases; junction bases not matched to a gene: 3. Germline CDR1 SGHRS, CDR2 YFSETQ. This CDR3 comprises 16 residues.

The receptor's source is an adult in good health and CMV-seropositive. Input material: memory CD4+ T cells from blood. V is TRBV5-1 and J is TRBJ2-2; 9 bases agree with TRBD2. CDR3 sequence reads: CASSLERGAHTGELFF. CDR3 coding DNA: TGCGCCAGCAGCTTGGAGCGGGGGGCACACACCGGGGAGCTGTTTTTT. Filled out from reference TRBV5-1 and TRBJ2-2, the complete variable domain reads KAGVTQTPRYLIKTRGQQVTLSCSPISGHRSVSWYQQTPGQGLQFLFEYFSETQRNKGNFPGRFSGRQFSNSRSEMNVSTLELGDSALYLCASSLERGAHTGELFFGEGSRLTVL.